This TCR beta chain was obtained from a study of shared clonotypes between healthy human individuals. Study observations and caveats: Only a few donors were included, so the genetic and exposure-history diversity represented was limited.

As concerns this clone: Its antigen remains unknown.

The study drew all its donors from Caucasian adults living in Nashville, Tennessee. Memory CD4+ cells were the fraction left after CD45RA+ naive selection. The repertoire was sequenced with immunoSEQ multiplex PCR; TCRdb's copy has only in-frame clones and lacks some. Of approximately 2.1 million clones listed, 85% to 95% are singletons. The TCR sequence derives from a man between 18 and 29 years old in good health. Some clones in this sample may be carry-over from other donors' samples. Material for sequencing was naive CD4+ T cells from PBMCs. Regarding subset: CD45RA+ positively selected.

Here the CDR3 DNA reads TGTGCCAGCAGCCGGGTATTGAACCCCTTAGCCAAAAACATTCAGTACTTC. As protein: CASSRVLNPLAKNIQYF. This chain joins TRBV5-4 and TRBJ2-4; D not certain. The CDR3 has 17 amino acids. Germline lookup yields CDR1 SGHNT and CDR2 YYREEE (reference sequence). The V gene lost 4 bases and the J gene lost 0 bases, with 17 bases spanning the gap.